This is a list of T cell receptor beta chains from one sample in a study of lymphopenia after photon versus proton radiotherapy. Sequencing used immunoSEQ multiplex PCR; TCRdb keeps in-frame clones, though not all of them. Here the sample spans about 33,000 clones, roughly nine tenths being singletons. This specimen was peripheral blood, taken from a patient treated with photon-based radiotherapy. The receptors here all came from a woman aged 50 to 60 with pancreatic cancer. The CDR3 runs from the conserved cysteine through the conserved F or W. The D gene is left open where the match is weak. Expanded clones get a size class; other rows say once, few or many, or leave the size out.

>TRBD2|.|TRBJ2-3|TRBV18
CASSPLSGTSNTDTQYF
TGTGCCAGCTCACCACTATCGGGGACTAGCAACACAGATACGCAGTATTTT
>.|.|TRBJ1-3|TRBV19
CASSTPTGTDYGNTIYF
TGTGCCAGTAGTACCCCTACCGGGACGGACTATGGAAACACCATATATTTT
>.|few|TRBJ1-2|TRBV30
CAWSVRTRSGYTF
TGTGCCTGGAGTGTACGGACCAGGAGTGGCTACACCTTC
>.|.|TRBJ2-1|TRBV5-1
CASSLEQASYNEQFF
TGCGCCAGCAGCTTGGAACAGGCGTCCTACAATGAGCAGTTCTTC
>TRBD1|.|TRBJ1-5|TRBV7-9
CASSFAGGGQPQHF
TGTGCCAGCAGCTTTGCAGGGGGAGGCCAGCCCCAGCATTTT
>TRBD1|.|TRBJ2-2|TRBV2
CASVQGTTGELFF
TGTGCCAGCGTACAGGGGACCACCGGGGAGCTGTTTTTT
>.|few|TRBJ2-7|TRBV4-3
CASSQDAAVTYEQYF
TGCGCCAGCAGCCAAGACGCAGCGGTTACCTACGAGCAGTACTTC
>TRBD1|.|TRBJ2-4|TRBV20-1
CSAIGDRDYF
TGCAGTGCTATTGGGGACAGGGATTACTTC
>TRBD1|.|TRBJ1-4|TRBV6-6
CASSLGQELFF
TGTGCCAGCAGTCTTGGACAGGAACTGTTTTTT
>TRBD1|medium-sized|TRBJ1-5|TRBV19
CASRDRGFNQPQHF
TGTGCCAGTAGAGACAGGGGGTTCAATCAGCCCCAGCATTTT
>.|.|TRBJ1-2|TRBV20-1
CSSFGYTF
TGCAGTTCCTTTGGCTACACCTTC
>.|.|TRBJ2-1|TRBV19
CASSSRQSSYNEQFF
TGTGCCAGTAGTAGCCGCCAGAGCTCCTACAATGAGCAGTTCTTC
>.|.|TRBJ2-7|TRBV27
CASSSRPGAPYEQYF
TGTGCCAGCAGTTCACGCCCAGGGGCCCCCTACGAGCAGTACTTC
>.|once|TRBJ2-2|TRBV30
CAWSWKPLSQPSGELFF
TGTGCCTGGAGTTGGAAACCCTTATCTCAGCCAAGCGGGGAGCTGTTTTTT
>TRBD1|.|TRBJ1-2|TRBV27
CASSSDRVVDYTF
TGTGCCAGCAGTTCGGACAGGGTCGTCGACTACACCTTC
>.|.|TRBJ1-5|TRBV6-6
CASSYWGVSQPQHF
TGTGCCAGCAGTTATTGGGGGGTAAGTCAGCCCCAGCATTTT
>TRBD1|.|TRBJ2-2|TRBV11-2
CASSPGQGLGGELFF
TGTGCCAGCAGCCCAGGACAGGGGCTGGGCGGGGAGCTGTTTTTT
>TRBD2|.|TRBJ2-1|TRBV4-1
CASSQEETSGRWEQFF
TGCGCCAGCAGCCAAGAAGAGACTAGCGGGAGGTGGGAGCAGTTCTTC
>.|.|TRBJ2-7|TRBV6-5
CASSQGRLGEQYF
TGTGCCAGCAGTCAGGGACGTCTTGGGGAGCAGTACTTC
>.|.|TRBJ2-1|TRBV20-1
CSAPYTGEQFF
TGCAGTGCTCCGTATACGGGCGAGCAGTTCTTC
>TRBD2|.|TRBJ2-4|TRBV5-4
CASSLGGRGGKNIQYF
TGTGCCAGCAGCTTGGGCGGGAGGGGTGGCAAAAACATTCAGTACTTC
>.|.|TRBJ2-1|TRBV5-1
CASTLVLSNEQFF
TGCGCCAGTACTCTTGTCCTATCCAATGAGCAGTTCTTC
>.|.|TRBJ1-5|TRBV6-6
CASSWGDSPRQPQHF
TGTGCCAGCAGTTGGGGAGACAGTCCGAGGCAGCCCCAGCATTTT
>.|.|TRBJ2-3|TRBV7-9
CASSLTALATISTDTQYF
TGTGCCAGCAGCTTAACCGCCTTAGCGACGATTAGCACAGATACGCAGTATTTT
>.|.|TRBJ1-1|TRBV28
CASSPTQGGTEAFF
TGTGCCAGCAGTCCCACACAGGGAGGGACTGAAGCTTTCTTT
>TRBD2|.|TRBJ2-6|TRBV19
CASSTKSGGAGANVLTF
TGTGCCAGTAGTACCAAAAGTGGGGGGGCTGGGGCCAACGTCCTGACTTTC
>.|.|TRBJ2-3|TRBV14
CASSQDTGLTDTQYF
TGTGCCAGCAGCCAAGATACGGGGCTCACAGATACGCAGTATTTT
>.|once|TRBJ1-1|TRBV7-9
CASSFLGTEAFF
TGTGCCAGCAGCTTCCTGGGGACTGAAGCTTTCTTT
>.|.|TRBJ1-5|TRBV27
CASSLYPTSDQPQHF
TGTGCCAGCAGTTTATACCCTACATCCGATCAGCCCCAGCATTTT
>.|.|TRBJ1-1|TRBV27
CASSYPTGEAFF
TGTGCCAGCAGTTACCCGACAGGTGAAGCTTTCTTT
>.|.|TRBJ2-2|TRBV12-5
CASGLVGNTGELFF
TGTGCTAGTGGTTTGGTGGGGAACACCGGGGAGCTGTTTTTT
>.|.|TRBJ2-2|TRBV5-1
CASSSAATNTGELFF
TGCGCCAGCAGCTCGGCAGCTACGAACACCGGGGAGCTGTTTTTT
>TRBD1|once|TRBJ1-2|TRBV4-1
CASSYPDRDGYTF
TGCGCCAGCAGCTATCCGGACAGGGATGGCTACACCTTC
>.|.|TRBJ2-5|TRBV7-2
CASSLAGPSETQYF
TGTGCCAGCAGCTTAGCGGGTCCCTCAGAGACCCAGTACTTC
>TRBD1|.|TRBJ2-2|TRBV7-2
CASSSNRGNTGELFF
TGTGCCAGCAGCTCCAACAGGGGGAACACCGGGGAGCTGTTTTTT
>.|.|TRBJ1-1|TRBV30
CACFRDTEAFF
TGTGCCTGCTTCCGGGACACTGAAGCTTTCTTT
>TRBD1|.|TRBJ2-3|TRBV5-4
CASSSTWTGAVTDTQYF
TGTGCCAGCAGCTCCACCTGGACAGGGGCCGTCACAGATACGCAGTATTTT
>.|.|TRBJ2-4|TRBV28
CASSLGQVPKNIQYF
TGTGCCAGCAGTTTAGGTCAGGTCCCCAAAAACATTCAGTACTTC
>.|.|TRBJ2-6|TRBV5-4
CASSLAVSGANVLTF
TGTGCCAGCAGCTTGGCGGTCTCTGGGGCCAACGTCCTGACTTTC